This T cell receptor (beta chain) is from a study of blood T cell repertoires in COVID-19. Study in general: Donors in the United States, Italy and Spain gave samples during acute or convalescent COVID-19.

The CDR3 covers 16 residues. V lost 4 bases, J lost 8 bases, and 24 bases lay in between. Germline V gene data show CDR1 as SGHTS and CDR2 as YDEGEE. Original processing methods: Reference gene primer amplification yielded estimated nucleated cell counts. The assay was immunoSEQ multiplex PCR, and TCRdb's table has in-frame clones only and misses some. That table supplies the V and J calls and clone size; D and trimming were determined from the DNA. This sample has around 220,000 clones, with roughly nine tenths found just once. The sample consisted of peripheral blood. The clonotype comes from a woman in her forties or fifties with acute or convalescent COVID-19. The rearrangement joins TRBV5-8 to TRBJ1-1; D gene uncertain. The CDR3 is CASSRPQAVVFKEAFF. The CDR3 DNA is TGTGCCAGCAGCCGCCCCCAGGCCGTGGTATTCAAAGAAGCTTTCTTT. The variable domain in full, completed from reference TRBV5-8 and TRBJ1-1, reads EAGVTQSPTHLIKTRGQQATLRCSPISGHTSVYWYQQALGLGLQFLLWYDEGEERNRGNFPPRFSGRQFPNYSSELNVNALELEDSALYLCASSRPQAVVFKEAFFGQGTRLTVV.